Each of the 17 T cell receptor beta chains below was sequenced from the same sample in a study of blood T cell repertoires in COVID-19. Sequencing was performed with immunoSEQ multiplex PCR; in TCRdb, only in-frame clones are kept and a portion is missing. Of roughly 430,000 clones in the sample, over 75% were seen once. Sequencing used PBMCs or T cells enriched from blood (not recorded which). These TCRs come from a woman aged 40 to 50 with acute COVID-19.

This clone has only a few counts. The chain recombines TRBV2 with TRBJ1-6; TRBD1 agrees at 9 bases. CDR1 SNHLY and CDR2 FYNNEI come from the germline V gene. The J segment lost 4 bases and the V segment lost 9 bases, leaving 4 bases of the junction unmatched. This CDR3 has 14 residues. Written as DNA, the CDR3 is TGTGCCAGAGAGACAGGGGGTTATAATTCACCCCTCCACTTT. Its translation is CARETGGYNSPLHF.

This chain connects TRBV5-1 to TRBJ1-6, with 7 bases lining up with TRBD1. The CDR3 has 15 residues. The V gene end was trimmed by 0 bases and the J gene end by 8 bases; junction bases not matched to a gene: 5. Germline values: CDR1 SGHRS, CDR2 YFSETQ. CDR3 nucleotide sequence: TGCGCCAGCAGCTTGGGAGACGACAGGGATTCACCCCTCCACTTT. Translating gives CASSLGDDRDSPLHF.

This clone was found once. This rearrangement joins TRBV5-4 to TRBJ1-3, with D possibly being TRBD1 (6 bases). Trimming stripped 4 bases from V and 0 bases from J, with 14 bases between. This CDR3 spans 16 amino acids. Per the germline V gene, CDR1 is SGHNT and CDR2 is YYREEE (reference sequence). CDR3 residues: CASSRSGQLSGNTIYF. CDR3 DNA: TGTGCCAGCAGCCGCTCGGGACAACTCTCTGGAAACACCATATATTTT.

The genes are TRBV18 and TRBJ2-3, with 10 bases that match TRBD2. The CDR3 sequence is 16 residues long. Germline trimming cut 1 base from V and 6 bases from J; bases unmatched to any gene: 7. Germline loops: CDR1 KGHSH, CDR2 LQKENI. For the CDR3, the DNA is TGTGCCAGCTCACCACTGAGCGGGGGGGCGTCTGATACGCAGTATTTT. Encoded protein: CASSPLSGGASDTQYF. The entire variable domain, with the rest obtained from reference TRBV18 and TRBJ2-3, is as follows: NAGVMQNPRHLVRRRGQEARLRCSPMKGHSHVYWYRQLPEEGLKFMVYLQKENIIDESGMPKERFSAEFPKEGPSILRIQQVVRGDSAAYFCASSPLSGGASDTQYFGPGTRLTVL.

This chain joins TRBV15 and TRBJ1-1; 9 bases are shared with TRBD1. Losses at the gene ends were 3 bases for V and 0 bases for J; bases not matched to a gene: 11. This CDR3 has 18 amino acids. Germline loops: CDR1 LNHNV, CDR2 YYDKDF (reference sequence). The CDR3, as DNA: TGTGCCACCAGCAGCACAGGGGGCTTTAACCTTTTGAACACTGAAGCTTTCTTT. It encodes CATSSTGGFNLLNTEAFF.

Note on this clone: Distinct nucleotide sequences in the sample also encode this CDR3. The CDR3 DNA sequence: TGCGCCAGCAGCTTGGCTACAGGGGGTAACTATGGCTACACCTTC. It codes for CASSLATGGNYGYTF. This chain links TRBV5-1 with TRBJ1-2, with TRBD1 identical over 8 bases. The CDR3 length is 15 residues. J was trimmed by 1 base and V by 0 bases; bases with no gene match: 2. Germline V gives CDR1 SGHRS, CDR2 YFSETQ.

This chain links TRBV7-9 with TRBJ1-5, with D perhaps TRBD1 (5 bases). CDR1 SEHNR and CDR2 FQNEAQ come from the germline V gene (reference sequence). The CDR3 has 14 residues. V was trimmed by 5 bases and J by 6 bases, leaving 14 bases between them. The CDR3 DNA sequence: TGTGCCAGCAGCCAAGGCCGGGGGAGTCAGCCCCAGCATTTT. Translated: CASSQGRGSQPQHF. Drawing the rest from reference TRBV7-9 and TRBJ1-5, the complete variable domain is DTGVSQNPRHKITKRGQNVTFRCDPISEHNRLYWYRQTLGQGPEFLTYFQNEAQLEKSRLLSDRFSAERPKGSFSTLEIQRTEQGDSAMYLCASSQGRGSQPQHFGDGTRLSIL.

The J gene is TRBJ2-3, the V gene TRBV5-5; D unclear. Germline CDR1 reads SGHKS; CDR2 reads YYEKEE (reference sequence). The V end was cut by 0 bases, the J end by 4 bases, with 3 bases between. The CDR3 runs to 12 residues. The CDR3 sequence is CASSLAPDTQYF. In DNA, the CDR3 is TGTGCCAGCAGCTTGGCTCCAGATACGCAGTATTTT.

This chain connects TRBV10-2 to TRBJ2-7; D ambiguous. CDR1 WSHSY and CDR2 SAAADI come from the germline V gene. The ends were cut back, 1 base at V and 5 bases at J, with 6 bases in the middle. The CDR3 runs to 12 residues. The CDR3, as DNA: TGCGCCAGCAGTGAGTGGGCCGACGAGCAGTACTTC. Translation gives CASSEWADEQYF.

This chain uses TRBV5-1 with TRBJ1-3, with TRBD1 as a possible D gene (6 bases). The CDR3 spans 17 residues. The germline V gene encodes CDR1 SGHRS and CDR2 YFSETQ. V gave up 0 bases and J gave up 0 bases, with 13 bases separating them. CDR3 residues: CASSLDTGIFSGNTIYF. The CDR3 nucleotides read TGCGCCAGCAGCTTGGATACAGGGATCTTCTCTGGAAACACCATATATTTT.

The rearrangement links TRBV5-6 to TRBJ2-1, with D possibly TRBD2 on 7 matching bases. Germline-derived CDR1 and CDR2 are SGHDT and YYEEEE. CDR3 length: 17 residues. Trimming stripped 1 base from V and 4 bases from J, with 18 bases between. The CDR3 sequence: CASSLTKAGAFYNEQFF. In DNA form, the CDR3 reads TGTGCCAGCAGCTTGACGAAGGCGGGGGCCTTTTACAATGAGCAGTTCTTC. The full variable domain, its missing parts supplied by reference TRBV5-6 and TRBJ2-1, is DAGVTQSPTHLIKTRGQQVTLRCSPKSGHDTVSWYQQALGQGPQFIFQYYEEEERQRGNFPDRFSGHQFPNYSSELNVNALLLGDSALYLCASSLTKAGAFYNEQFFGPGTRLTVL.

The chain couples TRBV11-2 to TRBJ2-2, with D possibly matching TRBD1 (5 bases). Germline V gene lookup returns CDR1 SGHAT and CDR2 FQNNGV. The CDR3 runs to 14 residues. Trimming removed 6 bases from V and 6 bases from J, with 14 bases in between. This chain's CDR3 is CASRATVSAGELFF. CDR3 DNA: TGTGCCAGCAGGGCGACAGTAAGCGCCGGGGAGCTGTTTTTT.

The chain carries TRBV5-5 and TRBJ1-1; D is uncertain. Germline-derived CDR1 and CDR2 are SGHKS and YYEKEE (reference sequence). The CDR3 is 12 residues long. With 4 bases removed from V and 7 bases from J, the gap between germline ends came to 11 bases. CDR3 region: CASSPRTDEAFF. CDR3 DNA: TGTGCCAGCAGCCCGAGGACTGATGAAGCTTTCTTT.

In its sample, this clone was seen a few times. The chain links TRBV20-1 to TRBJ1-1; a possible D gene is TRBD1 (5 bases). The germline CDR1 and CDR2 sequences are DFQATT and SNEGSKA (reference sequence). The CDR3 extends over 10 amino acids. Trimming pared 5 bases from V and 11 bases from J, leaving 12 bases between. CDR3 in amino acids: CSAATALAFF. DNA for the CDR3: TGCAGTGCTGCGACAGCTCTGGCTTTCTTT.

CDR3 residues: CASRLQVSNSPLHF. Here the CDR3 DNA reads TGTGCCAGCAGGTTACAGGTTTCTAATTCACCCCTCCACTTT. The V and J genes are TRBV25-1 and TRBJ1-6; D may be TRBD1 (5 bases). This CDR3 region has 14 residues. V lost 6 bases and J 6 bases, leaving 12 bases between the germline ends. Germline V gene data show CDR1 as MGHDK and CDR2 as SYGVNS. Full variable domain (remainder filled in from reference TRBV25-1 and TRBJ1-6): EADIYQTPRYLVIGTGKKITLECSQTMGHDKMYWYQQDPGMELHLIHYSYGVNSTEKGDLSSESTVSRIRTEHFPLTLESARPSHTSQYLCASRLQVSNSPLHFGNGTRLTVT.

This chain connects TRBV5-1 to TRBJ2-3, with 8 bases aligning to TRBD1. The CDR3 consists of 16 residues. V gave up 4 bases and J gave up 3 bases; unmatched junction bases: 10. CDR1 and CDR2 from the germline V gene are SGHRS and YFSETQ. CDR3 residues: CASSGKDREITDTQYF. CDR3 in DNA: TGCGCCAGCAGCGGAAAGGACAGGGAAATAACAGATACGCAGTATTTT. The full variable domain, with the rest looked up from reference TRBV5-1 and TRBJ2-3, is KAGVTQTPRYLIKTRGQQVTLSCSPISGHRSVSWYQQTPGQGLQFLFEYFSETQRNKGNFPGRFSGRQFSNSRSEMNVSTLELGDSALYLCASSGKDREITDTQYFGPGTRLTVL.

The CDR3, as DNA: TGCGCCAGCAGCTTGACCCCCGCGGGGGCCTCCTACAATGAGCAGTTCTTC. Translation: CASSLTPAGASYNEQFF. V is TRBV5-1 and J is TRBJ2-1; weak D call: TRBD2 (7 bases). The germline V gene has CDR1 SGHRS and CDR2 YFSETQ. The CDR3 spans 17 residues. Trimming left V 1 base short and J 0 bases short, with 14 bases between. Full variable domain (remainder filled in from reference TRBV5-1 and TRBJ2-1): KAGVTQTPRYLIKTRGQQVTLSCSPISGHRSVSWYQQTPGQGLQFLFEYFSETQRNKGNFPGRFSGRQFSNSRSEMNVSTLELGDSALYLCASSLTPAGASYNEQFFGPGTRLTVL.